The 25 T cell receptor beta chains reported below all come from one sample, sequenced in a study of CD8+ T cells in alopecia areata. Treatment meaning: oral pan-JAK inhibitor, 5-10 mg twice daily. Sequencing used cDNA as its template, made by extracting RNA and reverse transcribing it. The table came from immunoSEQ multiplex PCR; TCRdb's copy has only in-frame clones and leaves some out. The table includes 200,000 or so clones, under 40% detected once. This specimen consisted of CD4+ T cells sorted from blood, obtained at approximately week 30, from a patient treated with tofacitinib. The receptors here all came from a human donor with alopecia areata.

The chain uses TRBV10-3 and TRBJ2-3; D gene uncertain. Germline loops: CDR1 ENHRY, CDR2 SYGVKD. Trimming left V 3 bases short and J 2 bases short, with 15 bases between. The CDR3 covers 16 residues. In DNA form, the CDR3 reads TGTGCCATCAGTGAAATCCTGCCCTCTATCACAGATACGCAGTATTTT. Translation gives CAISEILPSITDTQYF.

The chain carries TRBV7-9 and TRBJ1-4, with D possibly being TRBD1 (6 bases). The V and J ends lost 1 base and 8 bases respectively, with 14 bases between them. The CDR3 runs to 15 residues. The germline gives CDR1 SEHNR, CDR2 FQNEAQ (reference sequence). DNA of the CDR3: TGTGCCAGCAGCTTAGTGGCTGGGGGCCGGGAAAAACTGTTTTTT. This encodes CASSLVAGGREKLFF.

The chain employs TRBV5-1 and TRBJ1-2, with D unresolved. V was shortened by 0 bases and J by 2 bases, with 11 bases between the two germline ends. This CDR3 is built from 15 residues. The germline V gene encodes CDR1 SGHRS and CDR2 YFSETQ. This CDR3 is CASSLVGLRNYGYTF. The CDR3 nucleotides are TGCGCCAGCAGCTTGGTAGGCCTCAGAAACTATGGCTACACCTTC.

The J gene is TRBJ1-6, the V gene TRBV19, with 7 bases matching TRBD1. The CDR3 runs to 15 residues. J was trimmed by 9 bases and V by 5 bases; bases with no gene match: 10. CDR1 is LNHDA and CDR2 is SQIVND in the germline V gene (reference sequence). The CDR3 protein is CASSSIDRAGSPLHF. As DNA, the CDR3 is TGTGCCAGTAGTTCAATCGACAGGGCTGGTTCACCCCTCCACTTT.

In this sample, this clone turned up a few times. The V call is TRBV6-5, the J call TRBJ2-7; possibly TRBD1 or TRBD2 for D (6 bases each). Germline V CDR1 and CDR2: MNHEY, SVGAGI. The CDR3 totals 15 residues. V was pared by 10 bases and J by 6 bases, with 25 bases between. The CDR3 DNA is TGTGCCACCCGGGGTGAGGGGGGCCTTAGTCGCGAGCAGTACTTC. It encodes CATRGEGGLSREQYF.

This clone was counted only a few times. The chain is built from TRBV6-5 and TRBJ1-6; D is perhaps TRBD1 (5 bases). Germline V lookup: CDR1 MNHEY, CDR2 SVGAGI. This CDR3 spans 15 amino acids. Deletions cut 6 bases from V and 6 bases from J, with 15 bases between. CDR3 residues: CASRTSWDGNSPLHF. The CDR3 coding sequence is TGTGCCAGCAGGACCAGCTGGGACGGTAATTCACCCCTCCACTTT.

The chain joins TRBV15 to TRBJ1-1; tentatively, D is TRBD1 (6 bases). With 0 bases removed from V and 10 bases from J, the gap between germline ends came to 15 bases. This CDR3 spans 14 amino acids. Per the germline V gene, CDR1 is LNHNV and CDR2 is YYDKDF (reference sequence). For the CDR3, the DNA is TGTGCCACCAGCAGAGATGTGGGGGGCGCGCCAGCTTTCTTT. Its protein product is CATSRDVGGAPAFF.

The rearrangement uses TRBV5-1 and TRBJ2-1; no clear D. With 6 bases removed from V and 10 bases from J, the gap between germline ends came to 11 bases. Looked up from germline, CDR1 is SGHRS and CDR2 is YFSETQ. The CDR3 consists of 11 residues. The CDR3 coding sequence is TGCGCCAGCAATTCGGCCGTAGAGCAGTTCTTC. Residues: CASNSAVEQFF.

The count of this clone is one. The chain combines TRBV7-9 with TRBJ2-5; 9 nucleotides agree with TRBD1. Germline CDR1 SEHNR, CDR2 FQNEAQ (reference sequence). The CDR3 contains 15 residues. The V and J ends lost 5 bases and 7 bases, in that order; junction bases with no gene match: 11. CDR3 residues: CASSPQGQGYGTQYF. The CDR3 nucleotides are TGTGCCAGCAGCCCCCAGGGACAGGGCTACGGGACCCAGTACTTC.

This clone was seen only once. The V and J genes are TRBV27 and TRBJ2-7, with 12 bases aligning to TRBD1. The germline CDR1 and CDR2 sequences are MNHEY and SMNVEV (reference sequence). Trimming took 3 bases from V and 6 from J; bases not matched to a gene: 9. The CDR3 runs to 16 residues. The CDR3 nucleotides read TGTGCCAGCAGTTTTCGGGGCGGGACAGGGGGCTCCGAGCAGTACTTC. Residues: CASSFRGGTGGSEQYF.

This clone was seen more than once but under ten times. The chain joins TRBV10-3 to TRBJ2-7; 8 positions agree with TRBD1. Trimming at V came to 4 bases and at J to 3 bases, leaving 8 bases not matched to a gene. CDR3 length: 15 amino acids. Germline-derived CDR1 and CDR2 are ENHRY and SYGVKD. The CDR3 sequence: CAISGLPGGFYEQYF. CDR3 bases: TGTGCCATCAGTGGGCTGCCAGGGGGCTTCTACGAGCAGTACTTC.

This clone was counted only a few times. This chain uses TRBV4-1 with TRBJ2-1; 10 bases align to TRBD2. This CDR3 contains 17 residues. CDR1 MGHRA and CDR2 YSYEKL come from the germline V gene. V trimming: 0 bases; J trimming: 9 bases; junction bases outside the gene matches: 11. The CDR3 DNA sequence: TGCGCCAGCAGCCAAGATCGAAGGCTAGCGGGAGCGTTTGAGCAGTTCTTC. Translating gives CASSQDRRLAGAFEQFF.

This clone turned up a few times. The chain has TRBV7-9 and TRBJ2-1, with 8 nucleotides matching TRBD1. V shed 5 bases and J 8 bases; nucleotides not matched to a gene: 5. The CDR3 runs 13 residues. Germline CDR1 and CDR2: SEHNR and FQNEAQ (reference sequence). The CDR3 loop is CASSGRGLDEQFF. CDR3 in DNA: TGTGCCAGCAGCGGCAGGGGGCTCGATGAGCAGTTCTTC.

The rearrangement links TRBV10-2 to TRBJ1-5; 7 bases map to TRBD1. The junction had 3 bases not matched to a gene; V was cut back by 0 bases and J by 7 bases. Germline-derived CDR1 and CDR2 are WSHSY and SAAADI. CDR3 length: 14 amino acids. CDR3 amino acids: CASSESDRAQPQHF. DNA for the CDR3: TGCGCCAGCAGTGAGTCTGACAGGGCGCAGCCCCAGCATTTT.

V gene TRBV6-6 combines with J gene TRBJ1-1, with 10 positions matching TRBD1. This CDR3 region has 14 residues. Trimming took 4 bases from V and 1 from J; bases not matched to a gene: 0. Germline CDR1 and CDR2: MNHNY and SVGAGI (reference sequence). In DNA, the CDR3 is TGTGCCAGCAGTTGGGACAGGGGGAACACTGAAGCTTTCTTT. Translation gives CASSWDRGNTEAFF.

This clone was observed a handful of times. This rearrangement joins TRBV30 to TRBJ1-1, with D tentatively TRBD1 (5 bases). Looked up from germline, CDR1 is GTSNPN and CDR2 is SVGIG (reference sequence). Deletions cut 7 bases from V and 1 base from J, with 16 bases between. The CDR3 runs 14 residues. CDR3 sequence reads: CAFAWGRSNTEAFF. The CDR3, as DNA: TGTGCCTTCGCATGGGGACGGTCGAACACTGAAGCTTTCTTT.

There are a few counts of this clone. This chain links TRBV29-1 with TRBJ1-1; D is uncertain. Trimming removed 5 bases at V and 8 bases at J, with 12 bases between. The CDR3 runs 11 residues. Per germline, CDR1 SQVTM and CDR2 ANQGSEA. This CDR3 reads CSVSRADEAFF. In DNA, the CDR3 is TGCAGCGTTTCTCGGGCAGACGAAGCTTTCTTT.

The chain links TRBV5-1 to TRBJ1-1, with TRBD1 as a possible D gene (6 bases). The V end was cut by 0 bases, the J end by 4 bases, with 10 bases between. The germline gives CDR1 SGHRS, CDR2 YFSETQ. The CDR3 totals 14 residues. In DNA, the CDR3 is TGCGCCAGCAGCTTGGGTGGGGGCGGCACTGAAGCTTTCTTT. It codes for CASSLGGGGTEAFF. The full variable domain, with the rest looked up from reference TRBV5-1 and TRBJ1-1, is KAGVTQTPRYLIKTRGQQVTLSCSPISGHRSVSWYQQTPGQGLQFLFEYFSETQRNKGNFPGRFSGRQFSNSRSEMNVSTLELGDSALYLCASSLGGGGTEAFFGQGTRLTVV.

On this clone: The junction shows a germline mismatch at one end, possibly a read error. This CDR3 is also generated by other DNA sequences in the sample. The chain couples TRBV11-2 to TRBJ1-2; D may be TRBD1 (5 bases). This CDR3 comprises 16 residues. CDR1 and CDR2 (germline): SGHAT, FQNNGV. Here the CDR3 reads CASSLTGAGTNYGYTF. As DNA, the CDR3 is TGTGCCAGCAGCTTAACCGGGGCCGGGACTAACTATGGCTATACCTTC.

The chain recombines TRBV6-1 with TRBJ2-7, with D perhaps matching TRBD2 (5 bases). This CDR3 region has 14 residues. Trimming pared 6 bases from V and 0 bases from J, leaving 12 bases between. Germline CDR1 MNHNS, CDR2 SASEGT. CDR3 DNA: TGTGCCAGCAGCCCGGGGTGGCGCTCCTACGAGCAGTACTTC. It encodes CASSPGWRSYEQYF.

As regards this clone: The identical CDR3 is also encoded by other nucleotide sequences in the sample. This chain joins TRBV6-6 and TRBJ1-1; 8 bases are shared with TRBD1. The CDR3 totals 15 residues. V trimming: 0 bases; J trimming: 5 bases; junction bases outside the gene matches: 5. Germline V gene data show CDR1 as MNHNY and CDR2 as SVGAGI (reference sequence). The CDR3, as DNA: TGTGCCAGCAGTTACTCCAAGACAGGGGAGACTGAAGCTTTCTTT. It codes for CASSYSKTGETEAFF.

V gene TRBV6-5 combines with J gene TRBJ2-7; TRBD1 agrees at 8 bases. The length of the CDR3 is 13 residues. Germline CDR1 is MNHEY and CDR2 is SVGAGI. V shed 9 bases, J shed 6 bases, and the junction held 10 bases outside the gene matches. DNA of the CDR3: TGTGCCAGTCAGAACAGGGGGATAGGCGAGCAGTACTTC. It yields the protein CASQNRGIGEQYF.

The chain uses TRBV2 and TRBJ1-5; D unresolved. Per germline, CDR1 SNHLY and CDR2 FYNNEI. The length of the CDR3 is 13 residues. The V and J ends lost 7 bases and 4 bases respectively, with 11 bases between them. The CDR3 sequence: CASNREENQPQHF. CDR3 sequence (DNA): TGTGCCAGCAACCGGGAAGAGAATCAGCCCCAGCATTTT. The variable domain in full, completed from reference TRBV2 and TRBJ1-5, reads EPEVTQTPSHQVTQMGQEVILRCVPISNHLYFYWYRQILGQKVEFLVSFYNNEISEKSEIFDDQFSVERPDGSNFTLKIRSTKLEDSAMYFCASNREENQPQHFGDGTRLSIL.

The rearrangement uses TRBV2 and TRBJ2-2, with D tentatively TRBD1 (6 bases). Trimming shortened V by 5 bases and J by 4 bases, and 14 bases separated the two germline ends. Looked up from germline, CDR1 is SNHLY and CDR2 is FYNNEI. The CDR3 is 15 residues long. The CDR3 DNA follows: TGTGCCAGCAGTTTTAAACCAGGGGCCACCGGGGAGCTGTTTTTT. Translating gives CASSFKPGATGELFF.

The V gene is TRBV5-1, the J gene TRBJ2-6, with D unclear. V lost 0 bases and J 3 bases, leaving 4 bases between the germline ends. Per germline, CDR1 SGHRS and CDR2 YFSETQ. The CDR3 covers 14 residues. Here the CDR3 DNA reads TGCGCCAGCAGCTTGGTAGGTGGGGCCAACGTCCTGACTTTC. Amino acid sequence: CASSLVGGANVLTF.